Included here is one TCR beta chain sequence, with context. These data originate in a study of blood T cell repertoires in COVID-19. Study-level background: The cDNA or gDNA used as material had been derived from T cells, B-cell-depleted T cells, or PBMCs.

Study processing details: Nucleated cell counts were estimated from reference gene primer amplification. TCRdb's table, derived via immunoSEQ multiplex PCR, lists solely in-frame clones and lacks some. The DNA was the basis for D and trimming; V, J and clone size are from that table. The sample has 300,000 or so clones, about 91% seen once. The CDR3 has 15 residues. In germline, CDR1 is SGHTA, CDR2 FQGNSA. The junction had 5 bases not matched to a gene; V was cut back by 4 bases and J by 1 base. The receptor was isolated from a woman aged 25 to 45 who had recovered from COVID-19. The sequenced sample consisted of peripheral blood. The chain has TRBV7-2 and TRBJ2-7, with 9 bases that match TRBD1. In DNA, the CDR3 is TGTGCCAGCAGCTCTACCGGGACAGGGTCCTACGAGCAGTACTTC. As protein: CASSSTGTGSYEQYF.